The table lists the clone carrying this TCR beta chain with a few counts. This record belongs to a study of identical twins. Healthy Caucasians alone served as donors. CDR3 length: 15 residues. The ends lost 4 bases at V and 5 bases at J; junction bases unmatched: 4. One entry per CDR3 protein, called by TCRdb with MiXCR from the 5' RACE reads. The sample lists 450,000 or so distinct CDR3 sequences, roughly a quarter occurring once. This sample was shared with a second study, whose subject was T cells expressing NK-cell markers. According to that study: Sequencing covered eight donors, seven HCMV-seropositive and one seronegative. Researchers report these clonotypes also headed the CD3+CD56-NKG2C+ fraction in four donors. It was still unclear whether expanded NKG2C+ T cell clones were HCMV specific.

The clonotype originates from a woman under 30 in good health. This chain links TRBV12-3 or TRBV12-4 with TRBJ2-2, with TRBD2 matching 10 bases. The specimen was CD4+ T cells sorted from blood. CDR3 protein: CASSYSGRPTGELFF. In DNA form, the CDR3 reads TGTGCCAGCAGTTATAGCGGGAGGCCAACCGGGGAGCTGTTTTTT.